This T cell receptor (beta chain) was sequenced for a study of cytomegalovirus exposure and HLA in healthy donors. General study points: Exclusion as indistinguishable affected some V segments, including TRBV6-2 and TRBV6-3. An observed cluster of highly shared sequence variants was recorded as a likely sequencing artifact. In an earlier analysis, in approximately 630 donors, most V segments appeared productive either ~90% or ~30% of the time.

The CDR3 runs 15 residues. V was pared by 3 bases and J by 8 bases, with 7 bases of the junction left unmatched. Germline assignment: CDR1 ENHRY and CDR2 SYGVKD. Both 60 Vbeta primers and 13 Jbeta primers went into the PCR. The assay was immunoSEQ multiplex PCR, and TCRdb's table has in-frame clones only and misses some. The data contain around 110,000 clones, approximately 76% of them singletons. As for this clone: No antigen is known for it.

This TCR came from a man aged 18 to 29 in good health and CMV-seronegative. Source material: PBMCs. V is TRBV10-3 and J is TRBJ1-4; the match to TRBD1 covers 9 bases. The CDR3 spells CAISDHGQGREKLFF. CDR3 nucleotides: TGTGCCATCAGTGACCACGGACAGGGGAGAGAAAAACTGTTTTTT.